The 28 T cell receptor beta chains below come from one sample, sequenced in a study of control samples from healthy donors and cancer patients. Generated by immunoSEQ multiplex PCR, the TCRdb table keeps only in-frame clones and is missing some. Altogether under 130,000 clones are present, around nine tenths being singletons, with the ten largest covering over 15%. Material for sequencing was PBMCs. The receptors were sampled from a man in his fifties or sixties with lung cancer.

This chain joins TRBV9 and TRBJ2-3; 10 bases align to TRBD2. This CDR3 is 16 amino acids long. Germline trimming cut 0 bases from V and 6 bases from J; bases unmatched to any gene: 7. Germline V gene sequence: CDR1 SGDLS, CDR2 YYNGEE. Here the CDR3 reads CASSVGVAGGSDTQYF. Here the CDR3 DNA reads TGTGCCAGCAGCGTAGGCGTAGCGGGGGGCTCGGATACGCAGTATTTT.

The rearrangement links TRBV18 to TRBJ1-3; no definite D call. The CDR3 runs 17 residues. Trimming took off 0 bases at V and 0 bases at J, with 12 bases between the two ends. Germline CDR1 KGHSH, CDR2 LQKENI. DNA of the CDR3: TGTGCCAGCTCACCACCACCCTCCTTCTTCTCTGGAAACACCATATATTTT. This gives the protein CASSPPPSFFSGNTIYF.

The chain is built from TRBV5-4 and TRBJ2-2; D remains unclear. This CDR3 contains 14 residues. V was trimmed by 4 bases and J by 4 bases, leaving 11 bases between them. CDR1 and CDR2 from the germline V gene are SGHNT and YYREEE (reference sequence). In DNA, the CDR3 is TGTGCCAGCAGCCGCCCCGGTGTCACCGGGGAGCTGTTTTTT. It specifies CASSRPGVTGELFF. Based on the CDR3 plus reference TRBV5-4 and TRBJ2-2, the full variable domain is ETGVTQSPTHLIKTRGQQVTLRCSSQSGHNTVSWYQQALGQGPQFIFQYYREEENGRGNFPPRFSGLQFPNYSSELNVNALELDDSALYLCASSRPGVTGELFFGEGSRLTVL.

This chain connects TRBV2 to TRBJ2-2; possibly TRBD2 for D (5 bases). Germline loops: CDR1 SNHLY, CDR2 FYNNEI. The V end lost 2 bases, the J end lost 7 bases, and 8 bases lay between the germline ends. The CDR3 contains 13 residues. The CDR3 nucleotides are TGTGCCAGCAGTGAATCCGGGAACGGGGAGCTGTTTTTT. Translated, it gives CASSESGNGELFF.

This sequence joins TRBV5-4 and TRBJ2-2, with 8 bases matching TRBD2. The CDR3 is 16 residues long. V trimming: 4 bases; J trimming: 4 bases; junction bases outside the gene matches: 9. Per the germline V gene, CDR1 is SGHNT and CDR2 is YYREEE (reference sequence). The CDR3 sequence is CASSPGGGIGTGELFF. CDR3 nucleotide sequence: TGTGCCAGCAGCCCAGGCGGGGGGATAGGCACCGGGGAGCTGTTTTTT.

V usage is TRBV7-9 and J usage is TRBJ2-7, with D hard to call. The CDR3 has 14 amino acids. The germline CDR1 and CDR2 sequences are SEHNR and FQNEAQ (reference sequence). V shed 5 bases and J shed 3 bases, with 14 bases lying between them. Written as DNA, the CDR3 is TGTGCCAGCAGCCCCCCTCCTGGGGTCTACGAGCAGTACGTC. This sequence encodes CASSPPPGVYEQYV.

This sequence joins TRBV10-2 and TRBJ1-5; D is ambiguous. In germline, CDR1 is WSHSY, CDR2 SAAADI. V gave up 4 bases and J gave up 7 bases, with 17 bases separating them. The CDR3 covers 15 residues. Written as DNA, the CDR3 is TGCGCCAGCAGTGGGGGAGCCCTAATCGGCCAGCCCCAGCATTTT. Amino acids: CASSGGALIGQPQHF.

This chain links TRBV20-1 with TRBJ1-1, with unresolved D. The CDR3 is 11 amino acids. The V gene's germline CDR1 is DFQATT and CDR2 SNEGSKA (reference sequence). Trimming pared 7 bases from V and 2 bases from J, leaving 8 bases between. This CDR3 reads CSVRRNTEAFF. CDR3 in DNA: TGCAGTGTACGAAGAAACACTGAAGCTTTCTTT.

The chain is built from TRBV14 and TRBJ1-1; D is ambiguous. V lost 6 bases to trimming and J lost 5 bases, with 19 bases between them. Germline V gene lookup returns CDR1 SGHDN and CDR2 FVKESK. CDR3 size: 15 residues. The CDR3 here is CASSHLVAGRTEAFF. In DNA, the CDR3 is TGTGCCAGCAGTCATCTGGTCGCGGGGAGGACTGAAGCTTTCTTT. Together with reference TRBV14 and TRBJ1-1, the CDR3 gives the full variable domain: EAGVTQFPSHSVIEKGQTVTLRCDPISGHDNLYWYRRVMGKEIKFLLHFVKESKQDESGMPNNRFLAERTGGTYSTLKVQPAELEDSGVYFCASSHLVAGRTEAFFGQGTRLTVV.

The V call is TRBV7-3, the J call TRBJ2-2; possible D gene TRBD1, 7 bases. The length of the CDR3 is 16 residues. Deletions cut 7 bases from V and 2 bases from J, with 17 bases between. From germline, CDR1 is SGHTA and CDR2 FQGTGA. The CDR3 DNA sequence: TGTGCCAGCACCTTCCGCGGGACAGTAAACACCGGGGAGCTGTTTTTT. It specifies CASTFRGTVNTGELFF.

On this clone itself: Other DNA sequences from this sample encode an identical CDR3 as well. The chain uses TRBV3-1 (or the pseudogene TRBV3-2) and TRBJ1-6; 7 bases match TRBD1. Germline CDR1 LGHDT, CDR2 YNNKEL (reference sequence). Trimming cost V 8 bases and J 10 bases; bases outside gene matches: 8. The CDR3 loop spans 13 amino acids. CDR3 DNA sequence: TGTGCCAGCCTGGGACAGCTTAACTCACCCCTCCACTTT. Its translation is CASLGQLNSPLHF.

CDR3 protein: CASSLRDYTEAFF. CDR3 coding DNA: TGTGCCAGCAGCTTAAGGGACTACACTGAAGCTTTCTTT. The chain uses TRBV7-8 and TRBJ1-1; possibly TRBD1 for D (5 bases). The CDR3 is 13 amino acids. V shed 2 bases and J shed 3 bases, with 7 bases lying between them. Germline assignment: CDR1 SGHVS and CDR2 FQNEAQ.

In DNA, the CDR3 is TGTGCCAGCAGCTTCGGGACAGGGCTCGATCAGCCCCAGCATTTT. Amino acids: CASSFGTGLDQPQHF. The chain is built from TRBV5-5 and TRBJ1-5; 9 bases match TRBD1. The CDR3 has 15 amino acids. From germline, CDR1 is SGHKS and CDR2 YYEKEE (reference sequence). With V trimmed by 2 bases and J by 5 bases, 5 bases remained unmatched.

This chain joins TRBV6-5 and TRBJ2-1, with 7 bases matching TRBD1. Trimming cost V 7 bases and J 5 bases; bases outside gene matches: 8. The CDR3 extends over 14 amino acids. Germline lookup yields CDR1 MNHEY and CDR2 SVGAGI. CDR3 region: CASILGTVNNEQFF. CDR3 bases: TGTGCCAGCATTCTCGGGACAGTGAACAATGAGCAGTTCTTC.

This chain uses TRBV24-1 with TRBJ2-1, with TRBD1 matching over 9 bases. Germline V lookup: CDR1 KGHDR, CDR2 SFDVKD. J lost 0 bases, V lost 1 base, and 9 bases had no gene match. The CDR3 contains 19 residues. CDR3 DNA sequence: TGTGCCACCAGTGATTTTCTTAACAGGGGGCGAAGCTCCTACAATGAGCAGTTCTTC. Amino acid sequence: CATSDFLNRGRSSYNEQFF.

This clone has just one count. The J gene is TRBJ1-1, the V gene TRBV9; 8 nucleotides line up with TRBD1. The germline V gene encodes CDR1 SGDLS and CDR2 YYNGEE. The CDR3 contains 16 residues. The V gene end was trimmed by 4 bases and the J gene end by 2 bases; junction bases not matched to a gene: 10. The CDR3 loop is CASSLALGQDNTEAFF. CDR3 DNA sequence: TGTGCCAGCAGCCTTGCTTTGGGACAGGATAACACTGAAGCTTTCTTT.

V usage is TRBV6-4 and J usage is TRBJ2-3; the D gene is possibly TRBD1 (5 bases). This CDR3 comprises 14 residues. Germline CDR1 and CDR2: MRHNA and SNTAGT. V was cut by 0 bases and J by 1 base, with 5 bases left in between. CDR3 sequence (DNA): TGTGCCAGCAGTGACTCAGGGGGCACAGATACGCAGTATTTT. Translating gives CASSDSGGTDTQYF.

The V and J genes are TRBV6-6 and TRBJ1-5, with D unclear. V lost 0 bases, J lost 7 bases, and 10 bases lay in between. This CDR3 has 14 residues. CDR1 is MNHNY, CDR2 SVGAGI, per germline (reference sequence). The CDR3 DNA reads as TGTGCCAGCAGTTACTCAACGGGCAGGCAGCCCCAGCATTTT. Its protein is CASSYSTGRQPQHF.

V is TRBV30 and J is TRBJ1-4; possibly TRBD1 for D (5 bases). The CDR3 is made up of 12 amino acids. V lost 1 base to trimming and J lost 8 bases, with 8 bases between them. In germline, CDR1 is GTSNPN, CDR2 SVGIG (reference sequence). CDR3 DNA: TGTGCCTGGAGTGGACAGATCGAAAAACTGTTTTTT. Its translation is CAWSGQIEKLFF.

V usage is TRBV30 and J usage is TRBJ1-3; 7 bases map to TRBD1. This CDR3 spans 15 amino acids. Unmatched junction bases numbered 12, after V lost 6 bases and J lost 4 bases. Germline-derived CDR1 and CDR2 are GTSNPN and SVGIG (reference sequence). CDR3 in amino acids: CACPSQGGVGNTIYF. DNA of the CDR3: TGTGCCTGCCCCAGCCAGGGGGGAGTCGGAAACACCATATATTTT.

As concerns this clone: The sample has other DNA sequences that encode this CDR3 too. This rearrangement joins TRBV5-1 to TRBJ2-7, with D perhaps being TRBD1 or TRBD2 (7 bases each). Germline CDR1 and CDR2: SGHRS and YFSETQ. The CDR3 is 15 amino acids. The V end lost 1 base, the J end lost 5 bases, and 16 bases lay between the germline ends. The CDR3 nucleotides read TGCGCCAGCAGCTTGTCTGGCAGGGGGGGGGACGAGCAGTACGTC. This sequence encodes CASSLSGRGGDEQYV.

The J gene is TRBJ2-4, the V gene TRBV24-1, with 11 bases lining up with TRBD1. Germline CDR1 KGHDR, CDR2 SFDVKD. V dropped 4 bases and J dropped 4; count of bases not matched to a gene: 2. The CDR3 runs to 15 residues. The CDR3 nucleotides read TGTGCCACCAGTGAAGGACAGGGGGCGAAAAACATTCAGTACTTC. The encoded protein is CATSEGQGAKNIQYF.

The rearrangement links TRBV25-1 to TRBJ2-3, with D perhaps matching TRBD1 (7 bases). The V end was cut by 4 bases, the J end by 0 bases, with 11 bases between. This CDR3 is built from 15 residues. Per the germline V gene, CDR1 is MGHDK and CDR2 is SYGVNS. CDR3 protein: CASSGGTASTDTQYF. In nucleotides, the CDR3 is TGTGCCAGCAGTGGCGGGACAGCTAGCACAGATACGCAGTATTTT.

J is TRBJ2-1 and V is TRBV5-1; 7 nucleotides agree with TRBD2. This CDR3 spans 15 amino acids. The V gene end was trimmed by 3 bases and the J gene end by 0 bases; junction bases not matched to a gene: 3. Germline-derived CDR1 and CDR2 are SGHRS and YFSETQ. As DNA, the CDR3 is TGCGCCAGCAGCTCCGGGACTACCTCCTACAATGAGCAGTTCTTC. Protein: CASSSGTTSYNEQFF. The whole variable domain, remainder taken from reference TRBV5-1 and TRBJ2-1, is KAGVTQTPRYLIKTRGQQVTLSCSPISGHRSVSWYQQTPGQGLQFLFEYFSETQRNKGNFPGRFSGRQFSNSRSEMNVSTLELGDSALYLCASSSGTTSYNEQFFGPGTRLTVL.

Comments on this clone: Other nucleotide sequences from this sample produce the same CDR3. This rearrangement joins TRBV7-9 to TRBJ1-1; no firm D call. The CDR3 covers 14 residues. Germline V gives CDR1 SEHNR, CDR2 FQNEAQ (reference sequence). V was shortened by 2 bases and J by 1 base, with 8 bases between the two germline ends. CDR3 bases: TGTGCCAGCAGCTTACAAGGTCCGAACACTGAAGCTTTCTTT. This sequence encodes CASSLQGPNTEAFF.

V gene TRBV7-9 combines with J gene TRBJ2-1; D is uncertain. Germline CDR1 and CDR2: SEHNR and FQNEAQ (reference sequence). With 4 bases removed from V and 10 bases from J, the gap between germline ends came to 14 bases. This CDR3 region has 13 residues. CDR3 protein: CASSSSVGREQFF. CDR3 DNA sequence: TGTGCCAGCAGCTCCTCGGTGGGCCGGGAGCAGTTCTTC. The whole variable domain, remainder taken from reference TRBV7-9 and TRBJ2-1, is DTGVSQNPRHKITKRGQNVTFRCDPISEHNRLYWYRQTLGQGPEFLTYFQNEAQLEKSRLLSDRFSAERPKGSFSTLEIQRTEQGDSAMYLCASSSSVGREQFFGPGTRLTVL.

The CDR3 sequence is CASSPGLAVTGELFF. CDR3 sequence (DNA): TGTGCCAGCTCACCGGGACTAGCGGTAACCGGGGAGCTGTTTTTT. The chain combines TRBV18 with TRBJ2-2; 11 nucleotides align to TRBD2. This CDR3 comprises 15 residues. J lost 5 bases, V lost 3 bases, and 2 bases had no gene match. Germline V gene data show CDR1 as KGHSH and CDR2 as LQKENI.

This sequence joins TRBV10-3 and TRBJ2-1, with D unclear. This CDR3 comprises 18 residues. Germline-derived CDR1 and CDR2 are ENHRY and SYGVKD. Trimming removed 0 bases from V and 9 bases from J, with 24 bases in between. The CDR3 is CAISESKADSGRVGEQFF. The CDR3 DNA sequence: TGTGCCATCAGTGAGTCGAAGGCGGATAGTGGTCGAGTAGGTGAGCAGTTCTTC.